A selection of T cell receptor beta chains follows, all from one sample in a study of T cell responses to AZD1222 COVID-19 vaccine. Sequenced by immunoSEQ multiplex PCR; TCRdb stores in-frame clones only, minus some. Among around 100,000 clones listed, around 87% were seen once. The source was peripheral blood, collected on day 0 of AZD1222 vaccination. The origin of the receptors is an adult in good health. Each CDR3 is given with its conserved first and last residue.

v_call cdr3_aa
TRBV28 CASSPSVGLFASNQPQHF
TRBV30 CAWTGGSNQPQHF
TRBV2 CASSAMGAGETQYF
TRBV6-2/TRBV6-3 CASRQTGVSTYEQYF
TRBV7-9 CASSPPGGPYNEQFF
TRBV6-5 CASRITGYTDTQYF
TRBV9 CASSAGGVTSGSMDEQFF
TRBV11-1 CASSLGPQGAYEQYF
TRBV3-1/TRBV3-2 CASSQGLNQPQHF
TRBV6-5 CASSGLAGFTDTQYF
TRBV28 CASSLWAYRKDRARNEQFF
TRBV10-3 CAISARRDLTTNYGYTF
TRBV11-1 CASSLDRAAEQYF
TRBV7-8 CASSLRTGLYGYTF
TRBV6-2/TRBV6-3 CASSDRTGGNSPLHF
TRBV11-2 CASSLVSSGVTEQFF
TRBV6-1 CASSEQPNQPQHF
TRBV20-1 CSASLRGAGGQPQHF
TRBV6-2/TRBV6-3 CASSYLAGRPNEKLFF
TRBV12-5 CASGLGQGADTQYF
TRBV6-2/TRBV6-3 CASSQPGGETDTQYF
TRBV6-2/TRBV6-3 CASSYGLFIDTQYF
TRBV7-3 CASSLTVPDSYGYTF
TRBV29-1 CSVDEGTDTQYF
TRBV11-2 CASSLDGDRIRSAFF
TRBV5-1 CASSLGSLNYNEQFF
TRBV5-4 CASSLVHNTGELFF
TRBV19 CASSIGPTGAPNTGELFF
TRBV7-2 CASSLEGTSGGQYF
TRBV19 CASTKRTGGTDTQYF
TRBV27 CASSQGLAGLQETQYF
TRBV6-1 CASSELRQSNSPLHF
TRBV7-8 CASSPGTGGFYGYTF
TRBV3-1/TRBV3-2 CASSPTSGQETQYF
TRBV7-3 CASSPGLAGAAGELFF
TRBV11-2 CASSPGRHNIQYF
TRBV18 CASSLAGTDQPQHF
TRBV6-2/TRBV6-3 CASSYGGREQTQYF
TRBV5-5 CASSWDRFNSPLHF
TRBV15 CATSKPGGGTDEQYF
TRBV19 CASSIEVGGQLNTGELFF
TRBV5-1 CASSLTGSEQYF